The 13 T cell receptor beta chains below were found in one sample sequenced in a study of graft-versus-host responses after intestinal transplantation. TCRdb's copy holds only in-frame clones and misses some; the assay was immunoSEQ multiplex PCR. The table shows 130,000 to 150,000 clones, with over 90% occurring only once. No antigen has been assigned to these receptors. The sample was unstimulated CD4+ T cells sorted from spleen or lymph node cells, taken before intestinal transplant. These receptors came from a human donor who received an intestinal transplant.

With respect to this clone: Without the conserved terminal phenylalanine or tryptophan, this CDR3 likely stems from a read error. The CDR3 nucleotides read TGTGCCAGCAGTTTCAGTTACGGGACTAGCGGAGCTCCAGCGGCAGATACGCAGTATCTT. Protein: CASSFSYGTSGAPAADTQYL. The chain employs TRBV28 and TRBJ2-3, with TRBD2 matching over 11 bases. Germline lookup yields CDR1 MDHEN and CDR2 SYDVKM. The CDR3 loop spans 20 amino acids. J was trimmed by 4 bases and V by 3 bases; bases with no gene match: 18.

V gene TRBV27 combines with J gene TRBJ2-7; 12 bases line up with TRBD2. The V segment lost 0 bases and the J segment 3 bases; nucleotides outside the gene matches: 3. Germline V gene lookup returns CDR1 MNHEY and CDR2 SMNVEV (reference sequence). The CDR3 is made up of 16 amino acids. The CDR3 here is CASSLSLAGGYYEQYF. The CDR3 bases are TGTGCCAGCAGTTTATCGCTAGCGGGAGGGTACTACGAGCAGTACTTC.

The rearrangement joins TRBV21-1 to TRBJ2-7; the table's D call TRBD1 went unverified against the DNA. TRBV21-1 represents a pseudogene. The CDR3 is 16 residues long. The CDR3 DNA follows: TGTGCCAGCAGCCTCCGGGACAGGCCCTCTTTGTACGAGCAGTACTTC. Its translation is CASSLRDRPSLYEQYF.

The chain couples TRBV27 to TRBJ2-7, with 7 positions matching TRBD1. CDR3 length equals 15 residues. CDR1 and CDR2 (germline): MNHEY, SMNVEV (reference sequence). With 4 bases clipped from V and 1 base from J, the junction kept 7 bases outside the gene matches. CDR3 sequence: CASSSYGQVSYEQYF. The DNA for the CDR3 is TGTGCCAGCAGTTCTTATGGACAGGTATCCTACGAGCAGTACTTC.

The chain carries TRBV4-1 and TRBJ2-5, with D perhaps TRBD1 or TRBD2 (5 bases each). The DNA end is a closer match to TRBJ2-7, so the J assignment may be wrong. CDR3 size: 13 residues. Germline V gives CDR1 MGHRA, CDR2 YSYEKL. As DNA, the CDR3 is TGCGCCAGCAGCCAGGTGCCAGGGAGCGAGCAGTACTTC. The encoded protein is CASSQVPGSEQYF.

The genes are TRBV10-2 and TRBJ2-1, with D maybe TRBD2 (6 bases). The germline gives CDR1 WSHSY, CDR2 SAAADI. The CDR3 spans 14 residues. V shed 8 bases and J shed 2 bases, with 13 bases lying between them. DNA for the CDR3: TGCGCCAGCGGCCCGGAGGGCCCCTACAATGAGCAGTTCTTC. This codes for CASGPEGPYNEQFF.

This rearrangement joins TRBV4-2 to TRBJ2-5; possible D gene TRBD2, 5 bases. This CDR3 region has 15 residues. V lost 5 bases and J 3 bases, leaving 16 bases between the germline ends. The germline V gene encodes CDR1 LGHNA and CDR2 YNFKEQ. CDR3 coding DNA: TGTGCCAGCAGCGAAGTGGGATGGGAGAAAGAGACCCAGTACTTC. This gives the protein CASSEVGWEKETQYF.

The chain has TRBV9 and TRBJ2-1; D gene unclear. Trimming removed 3 bases from V and 0 bases from J, with 10 bases in between. The germline V gene encodes CDR1 SGDLS and CDR2 YYNGEE. The CDR3 is 15 residues long. The CDR3, as DNA: TGTGCCAGCAGCGCGCAGCCAGACTCCTACAATGAGCAGTTCTTC. Encoded protein: CASSAQPDSYNEQFF.

V and J are TRBV11-1 and TRBJ2-7; 10 nucleotides line up with TRBD1. J lost 5 bases, V lost 4 bases, and 8 bases had no gene match. This CDR3 has 15 amino acids. Germline V gene lookup returns CDR1 SGHAT and CDR2 FQDESV (reference sequence). CDR3 residues: CASSSDRGRANEQYF. The CDR3 DNA reads as TGTGCCAGCAGCTCCGACAGGGGGCGTGCTAACGAGCAGTACTTC.

The V and J genes are TRBV28 and TRBJ2-1, with 9 bases that match TRBD1. The CDR3 runs 15 residues. Unmatched junction bases numbered 8, after V lost 7 bases and J lost 4 bases. Germline CDR1 reads MDHEN; CDR2 reads SYDVKM. The CDR3 protein is CASTVQGAAYNEQFF. For the CDR3, the DNA is TGTGCCAGCACCGTACAGGGGGCGGCGTACAATGAGCAGTTCTTC.

The J gene is TRBJ1-2, the V gene TRBV19, with D tentatively TRBD1 (6 bases). This CDR3 is 15 amino acids long. The germline V gene encodes CDR1 LNHDA and CDR2 SQIVND (reference sequence). V was clipped by 5 bases and J by 2 bases, with 15 bases between them. The CDR3 loop is CASSLVPTGNYGYTF. The CDR3 nucleotides are TGTGCCAGTAGTTTAGTTCCCACAGGGAACTATGGCTACACCTTC.

This rearrangement joins TRBV21-1 to TRBJ1-2. TRBV21-1 is designated a pseudogene. The CDR3 spans 14 residues. The CDR3 loop is CASSKVGVLYGYTF. The CDR3 DNA reads as TGTGCCAGCAGCAAAGTCGGGGTCCTCTATGGCTACACCTTC.

The rearrangement links TRBV7-3 to TRBJ2-5; no clear D gene. V lost 1 base and J lost 1, with 4 bases in between. Germline CDR1 and CDR2: SGHTA and FQGTGA. The CDR3 is 13 amino acids. The CDR3 loop is CASSLMRQETQYF. As DNA, the CDR3 is TGTGCCAGCAGCTTAATGCGCCAAGAGACCCAGTACTTC.